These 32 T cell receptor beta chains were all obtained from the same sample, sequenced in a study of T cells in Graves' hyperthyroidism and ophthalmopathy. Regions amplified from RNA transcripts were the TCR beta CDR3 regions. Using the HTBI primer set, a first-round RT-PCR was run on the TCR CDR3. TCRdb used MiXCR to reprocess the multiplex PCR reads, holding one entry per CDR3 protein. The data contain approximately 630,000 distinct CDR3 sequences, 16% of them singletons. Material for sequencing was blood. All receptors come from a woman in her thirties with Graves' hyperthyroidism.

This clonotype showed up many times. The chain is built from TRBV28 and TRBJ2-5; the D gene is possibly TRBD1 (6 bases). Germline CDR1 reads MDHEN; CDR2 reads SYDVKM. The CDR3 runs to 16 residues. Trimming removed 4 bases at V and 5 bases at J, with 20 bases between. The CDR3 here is CASSSGQGTLGETQYF. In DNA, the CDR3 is TGTGCCAGCAGTTCCGGCCAGGGGACCCTCGGCGAGACCCAGTACTTC.

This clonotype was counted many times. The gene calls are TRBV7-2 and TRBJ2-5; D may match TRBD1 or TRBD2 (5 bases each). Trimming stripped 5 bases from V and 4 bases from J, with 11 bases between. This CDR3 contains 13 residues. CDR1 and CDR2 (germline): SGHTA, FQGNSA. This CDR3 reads CASSLRGSETQYF. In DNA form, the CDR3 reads TGTGCCAGCAGCCTGAGGGGATCAGAGACCCAGTACTTC. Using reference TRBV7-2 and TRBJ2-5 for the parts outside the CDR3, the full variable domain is GAGVSQSPSNKVTEKGKDVELRCDPISGHTALYWYRQSLGQGLEFLIYFQGNSAPDKSGLPSDRFSAERTGGSVSTLTIQRTQQEDSAVYLCASSLRGSETQYFGPGTRLLVL.

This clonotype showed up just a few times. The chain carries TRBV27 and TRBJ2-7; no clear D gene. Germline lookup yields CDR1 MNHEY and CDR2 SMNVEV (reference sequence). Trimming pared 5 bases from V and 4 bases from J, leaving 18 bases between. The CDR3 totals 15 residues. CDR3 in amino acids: CASSDPDGMGYEQYF. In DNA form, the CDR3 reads TGTGCCAGCAGTGATCCGGACGGCATGGGGTACGAGCAGTACTTC.

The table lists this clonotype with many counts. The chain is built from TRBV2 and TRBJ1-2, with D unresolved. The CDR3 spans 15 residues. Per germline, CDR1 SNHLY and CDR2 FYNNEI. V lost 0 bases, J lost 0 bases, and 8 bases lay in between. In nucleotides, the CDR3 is TGTGCCAGCAGTGAAGCGGGGAGAGCTAACTATGGCTACACCTTC. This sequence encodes CASSEAGRANYGYTF.

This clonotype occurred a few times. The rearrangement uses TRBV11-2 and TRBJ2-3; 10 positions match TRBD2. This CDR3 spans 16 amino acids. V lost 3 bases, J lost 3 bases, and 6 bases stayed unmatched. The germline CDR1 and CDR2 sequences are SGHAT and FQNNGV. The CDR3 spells CASSFGGSGRTDTQYF. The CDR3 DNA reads TGTGCCAGCAGCTTCGGGGGTAGCGGGAGGACAGATACGCAGTATTTT.

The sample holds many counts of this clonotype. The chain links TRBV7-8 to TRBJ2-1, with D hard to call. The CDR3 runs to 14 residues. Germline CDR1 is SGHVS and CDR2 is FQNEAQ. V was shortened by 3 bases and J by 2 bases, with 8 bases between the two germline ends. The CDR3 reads CASSFGPPYNEQFF. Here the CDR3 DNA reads TGTGCCAGCAGCTTCGGACCCCCCTACAATGAGCAGTTCTTC.

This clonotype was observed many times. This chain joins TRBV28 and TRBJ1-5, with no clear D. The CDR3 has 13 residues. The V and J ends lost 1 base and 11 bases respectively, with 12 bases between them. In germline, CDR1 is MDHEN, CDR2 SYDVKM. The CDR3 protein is CASSLYPAGAQHF. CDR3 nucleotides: TGTGCCAGCAGTTTATACCCCGCTGGGGCCCAGCATTTT.

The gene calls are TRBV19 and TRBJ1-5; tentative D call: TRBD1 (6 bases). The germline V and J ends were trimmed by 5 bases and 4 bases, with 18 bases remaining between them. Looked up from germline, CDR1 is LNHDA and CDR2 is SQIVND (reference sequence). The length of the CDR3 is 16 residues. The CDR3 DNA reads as TGTGCCAGTAGTCCCCGGGGGGGGGGCGATAATCAGCCCCAGCATTTT. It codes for CASSPRGGGDNQPQHF.

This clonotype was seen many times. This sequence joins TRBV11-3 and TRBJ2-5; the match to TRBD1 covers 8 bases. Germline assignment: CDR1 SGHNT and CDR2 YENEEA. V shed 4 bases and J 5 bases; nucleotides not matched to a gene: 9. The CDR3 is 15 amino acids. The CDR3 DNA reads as TGTGCCAGCAGCTCGTCCCGGGACAGGCGGGAGACCCAGTACTTC. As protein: CASSSSRDRRETQYF.

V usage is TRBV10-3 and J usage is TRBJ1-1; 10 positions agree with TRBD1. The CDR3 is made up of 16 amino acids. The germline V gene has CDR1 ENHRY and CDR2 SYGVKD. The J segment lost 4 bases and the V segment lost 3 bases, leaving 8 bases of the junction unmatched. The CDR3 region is CAISEGGQGGITEAFF. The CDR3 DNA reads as TGTGCCATCAGTGAAGGCGGACAGGGGGGAATCACTGAAGCTTTCTTT.

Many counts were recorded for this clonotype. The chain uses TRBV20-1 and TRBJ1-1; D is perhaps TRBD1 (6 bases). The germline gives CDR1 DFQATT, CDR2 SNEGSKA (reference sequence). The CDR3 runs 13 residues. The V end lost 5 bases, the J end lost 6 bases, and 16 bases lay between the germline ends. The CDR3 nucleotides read TGCAGTGCTGTCAACAGGGTCCTGGCTGAAGCTTTCTTT. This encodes CSAVNRVLAEAFF.

CDR3 DNA: TGTGCCAGCAGCAGGACTAACTACGCAGGGGAGACCCAGTACTTC. Amino acid sequence: CASSRTNYAGETQYF. V usage is TRBV11-2 and J usage is TRBJ2-5, with D possibly matching TRBD2 (6 bases). Trimming pared 5 bases from V and 5 bases from J, leaving 18 bases between. CDR1 and CDR2 from the germline V gene are SGHAT and FQNNGV. The CDR3 runs to 15 residues.

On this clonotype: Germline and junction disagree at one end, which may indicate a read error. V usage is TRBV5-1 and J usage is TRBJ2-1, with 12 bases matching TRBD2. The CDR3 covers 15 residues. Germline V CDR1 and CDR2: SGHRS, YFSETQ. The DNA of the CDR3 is TGCGCCAGCAGCCCGGGACTAGCGGGCTACAATGGGCAGTTCTTC. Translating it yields CASSPGLAGYNGQFF.

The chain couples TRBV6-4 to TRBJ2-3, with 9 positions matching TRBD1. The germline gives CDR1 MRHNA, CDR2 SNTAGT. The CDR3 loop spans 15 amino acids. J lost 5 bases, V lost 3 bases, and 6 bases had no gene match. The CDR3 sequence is CASSEQGAGEDTQYF. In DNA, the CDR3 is TGTGCCAGCAGTGAACAGGGGGCCGGGGAAGATACGCAGTATTTT.

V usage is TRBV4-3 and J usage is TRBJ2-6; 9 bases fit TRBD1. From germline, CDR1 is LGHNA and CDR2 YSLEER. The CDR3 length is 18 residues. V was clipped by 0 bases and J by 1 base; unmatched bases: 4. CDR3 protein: CASSQEHRGLSGANVLTF. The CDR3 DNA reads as TGCGCCAGCAGCCAAGAGCACAGGGGGCTATCTGGGGCCAACGTCCTGACTTTC.

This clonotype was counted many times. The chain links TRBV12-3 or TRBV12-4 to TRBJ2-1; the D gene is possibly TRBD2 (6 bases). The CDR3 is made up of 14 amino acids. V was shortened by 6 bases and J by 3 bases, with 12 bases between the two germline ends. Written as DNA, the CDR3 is TGTGCCAGCAGAACCGGGACTCGCTACAATGAGCAGTTCTTC. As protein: CASRTGTRYNEQFF.

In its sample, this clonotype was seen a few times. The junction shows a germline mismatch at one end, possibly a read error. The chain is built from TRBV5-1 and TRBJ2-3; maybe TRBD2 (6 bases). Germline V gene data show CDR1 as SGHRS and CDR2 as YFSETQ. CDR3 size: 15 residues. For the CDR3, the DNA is TGCACCAGCAGCTTGGGGACTGACACCACAGATACGCAGTATTTT. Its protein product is CTSSLGTDTTDTQYF. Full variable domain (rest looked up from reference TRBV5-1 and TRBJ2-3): KAGVTQTPRYLIKTRGQQVTLSCSPISGHRSVSWYQQTPGQGLQFLFEYFSETQRNKGNFPGRFSGRQFSNSRSEMNVSTLELGDSALYLCTSSLGTDTTDTQYFGPGTRLTVL.

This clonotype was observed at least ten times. CDR3 bases: TGTGCCAGCAGCTCCGGGACAGAACAAGAGACCCAGTACTTC. The encoded protein is CASSSGTEQETQYF. The chain joins TRBV12-3 or TRBV12-4 to TRBJ2-5, with 7 bases lining up with TRBD1. This CDR3 is built from 14 residues. V trimming: 6 bases; J trimming: 2 bases; junction bases outside the gene matches: 6.

CDR3 in DNA: TGTGCCAGTAGTAAGGCGGGAGTCCCAGATACGCAGTATTTT. Translation: CASSKAGVPDTQYF. The chain carries TRBV19 and TRBJ2-3, with 7 bases lining up with TRBD2. The germline V gene encodes CDR1 LNHDA and CDR2 SQIVND (reference sequence). The CDR3 is made up of 14 amino acids. V shed 4 bases and J 4 bases; nucleotides not matched to a gene: 5.

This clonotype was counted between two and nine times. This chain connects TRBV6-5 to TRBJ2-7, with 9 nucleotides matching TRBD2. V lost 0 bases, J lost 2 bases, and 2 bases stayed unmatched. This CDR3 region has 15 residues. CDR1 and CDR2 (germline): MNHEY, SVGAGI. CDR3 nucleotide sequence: TGTGCCAGCAGTTACTCGACTAGCGGAACCTACGAGCAGTACTTC. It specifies CASSYSTSGTYEQYF.

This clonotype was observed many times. The CDR3 is CADQGEQFF. CDR3 sequence (DNA): TGTGCCGACCAAGGGGAGCAGTTCTTC. This sequence joins TRBV28 and TRBJ2-1, with D hard to call. CDR3 length: 9 amino acids. The ends were cut back, 11 bases at V and 10 bases at J, with 9 bases in the middle. Looked up from germline, CDR1 is MDHEN and CDR2 is SYDVKM.

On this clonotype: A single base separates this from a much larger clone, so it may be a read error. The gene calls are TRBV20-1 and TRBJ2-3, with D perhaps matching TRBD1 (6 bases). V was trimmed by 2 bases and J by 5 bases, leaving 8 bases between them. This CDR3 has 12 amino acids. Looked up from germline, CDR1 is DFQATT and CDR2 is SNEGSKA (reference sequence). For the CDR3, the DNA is TGCAGTGCTAGACAGGGGCTAGATACGCAGTATTTT. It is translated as CSARQGLDTQYF.

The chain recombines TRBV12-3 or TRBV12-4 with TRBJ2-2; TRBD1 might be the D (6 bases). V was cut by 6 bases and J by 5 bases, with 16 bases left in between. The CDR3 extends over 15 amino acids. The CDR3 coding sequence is TGTGCCAGCAGCGGACAGTTCCCCTATACCGGGGAGCTGTTTTTT. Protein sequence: CASSGQFPYTGELFF.

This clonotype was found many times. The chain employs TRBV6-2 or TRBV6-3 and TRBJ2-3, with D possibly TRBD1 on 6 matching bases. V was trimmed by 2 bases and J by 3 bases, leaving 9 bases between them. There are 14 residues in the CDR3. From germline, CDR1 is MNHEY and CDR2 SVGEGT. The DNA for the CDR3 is TGTGCCAGCAGTTACGCCAGGGGTACAGATACGCAGTATTTT. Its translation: CASSYARGTDTQYF.

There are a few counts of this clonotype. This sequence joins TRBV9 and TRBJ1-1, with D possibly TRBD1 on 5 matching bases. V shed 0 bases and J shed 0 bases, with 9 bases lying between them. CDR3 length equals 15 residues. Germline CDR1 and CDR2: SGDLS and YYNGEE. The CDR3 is CASSVAGGMNTEAFF. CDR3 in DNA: TGTGCCAGCAGCGTAGCTGGGGGAATGAACACTGAAGCTTTCTTT.

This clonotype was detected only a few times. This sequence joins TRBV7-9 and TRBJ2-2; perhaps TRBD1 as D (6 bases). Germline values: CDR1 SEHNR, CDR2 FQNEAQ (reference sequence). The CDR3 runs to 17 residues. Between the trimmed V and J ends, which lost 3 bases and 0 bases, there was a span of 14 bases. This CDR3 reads CASSFRYRESNTGELFF. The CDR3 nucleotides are TGTGCCAGCAGCTTTAGATACAGGGAATCGAACACCGGGGAGCTGTTTTTT.

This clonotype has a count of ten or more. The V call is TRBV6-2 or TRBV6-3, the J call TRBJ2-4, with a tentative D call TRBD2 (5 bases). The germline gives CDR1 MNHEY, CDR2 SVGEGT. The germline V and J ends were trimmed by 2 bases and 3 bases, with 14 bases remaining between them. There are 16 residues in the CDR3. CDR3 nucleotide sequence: TGTGCCAGCAGTTACGTCGGGGAACGAAACAAAAACATTCAGTACTTC. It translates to CASSYVGERNKNIQYF.

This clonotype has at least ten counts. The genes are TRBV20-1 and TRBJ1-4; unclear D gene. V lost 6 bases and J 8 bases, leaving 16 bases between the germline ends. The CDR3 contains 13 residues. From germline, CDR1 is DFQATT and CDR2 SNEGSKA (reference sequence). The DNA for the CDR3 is TGCAGTGCCTTCGCGGCAGTAGGCGAAAAACTGTTTTTT. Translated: CSAFAAVGEKLFF.

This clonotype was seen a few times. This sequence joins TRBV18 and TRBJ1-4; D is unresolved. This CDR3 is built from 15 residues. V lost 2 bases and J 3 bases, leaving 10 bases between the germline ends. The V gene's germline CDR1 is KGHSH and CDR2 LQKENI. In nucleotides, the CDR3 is TGTGCCAGCTCACCAACACGGCCCCCTAATGAAAAACTGTTTTTT. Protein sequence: CASSPTRPPNEKLFF.

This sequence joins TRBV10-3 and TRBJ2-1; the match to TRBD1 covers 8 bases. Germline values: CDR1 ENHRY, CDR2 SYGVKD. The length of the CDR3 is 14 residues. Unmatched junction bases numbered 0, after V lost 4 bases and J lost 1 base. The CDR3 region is CAISGQGSYNEQFF. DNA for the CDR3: TGTGCCATCAGTGGACAGGGGTCCTACAATGAGCAGTTCTTC.

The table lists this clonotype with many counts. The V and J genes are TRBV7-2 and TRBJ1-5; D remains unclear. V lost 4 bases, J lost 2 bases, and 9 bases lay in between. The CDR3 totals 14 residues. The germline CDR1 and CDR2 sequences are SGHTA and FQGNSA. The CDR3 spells CASSSHQGNQPQHF. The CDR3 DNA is TGTGCCAGCAGCTCGCATCAGGGCAATCAGCCCCAGCATTTT.

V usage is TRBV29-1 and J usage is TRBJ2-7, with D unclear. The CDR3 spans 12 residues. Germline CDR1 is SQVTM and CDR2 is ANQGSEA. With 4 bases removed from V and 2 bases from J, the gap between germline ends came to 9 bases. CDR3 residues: CSVASGTYEQYF. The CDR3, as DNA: TGCAGCGTTGCTTCCGGAACCTACGAGCAGTACTTC.